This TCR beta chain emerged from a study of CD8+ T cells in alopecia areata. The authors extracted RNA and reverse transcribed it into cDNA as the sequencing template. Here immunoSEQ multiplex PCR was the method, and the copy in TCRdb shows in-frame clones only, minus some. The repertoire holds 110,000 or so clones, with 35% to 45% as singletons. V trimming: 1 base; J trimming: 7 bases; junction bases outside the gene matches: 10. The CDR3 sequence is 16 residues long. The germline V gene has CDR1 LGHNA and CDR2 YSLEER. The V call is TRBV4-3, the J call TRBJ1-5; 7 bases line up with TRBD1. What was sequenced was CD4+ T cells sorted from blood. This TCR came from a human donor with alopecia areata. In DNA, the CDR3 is TGCGCCAGCAGCCAAGGTATTACAGGGGATCGGCAGCCCCAGCATTTT. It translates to CASSQGITGDRQPQHF.